In its sample, the clone carrying this T cell receptor (beta chain) was seen once. This sample is part of a study of T cell responses to AZD1222 COVID-19 vaccine. Only in-frame clones appear in the TCRdb table, and some are missing; sequencing was by immunoSEQ multiplex PCR. The sample consists of roughly 98,000 clones, around 90% of them appearing once. The material sequenced was peripheral blood, taken on day 0 of AZD1222 vaccination. This receptor was identified in an adult in good health.

The CDR3 spells CASSLGAGTVYEQYF. CDR3 coding DNA: TGTGCCAGCAGCTTAGGCGCCGGGACAGTCTACGAGCAGTACTTC. The rearrangement links TRBV7-3 to TRBJ2-7; 7 bases align to TRBD1. Trimming cost V 2 bases and J 3 bases; bases outside gene matches: 7. The V gene's germline CDR1 is SGHTA and CDR2 FQGTGA. The CDR3 has 15 amino acids.